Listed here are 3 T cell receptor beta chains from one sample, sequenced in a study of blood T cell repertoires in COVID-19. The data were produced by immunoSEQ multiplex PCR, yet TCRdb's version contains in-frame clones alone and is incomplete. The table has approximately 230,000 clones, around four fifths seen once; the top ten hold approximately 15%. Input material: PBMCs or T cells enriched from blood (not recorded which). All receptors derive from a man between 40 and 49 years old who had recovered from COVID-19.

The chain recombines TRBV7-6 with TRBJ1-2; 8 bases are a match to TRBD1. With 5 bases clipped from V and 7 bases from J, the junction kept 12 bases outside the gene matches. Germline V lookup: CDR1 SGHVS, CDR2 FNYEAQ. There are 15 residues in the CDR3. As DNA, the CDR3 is TGTGCCAGCAGCCAGAGGGCAGGGGGCGTTTTTGGCTACACCTTC. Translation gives CASSQRAGGVFGYTF.

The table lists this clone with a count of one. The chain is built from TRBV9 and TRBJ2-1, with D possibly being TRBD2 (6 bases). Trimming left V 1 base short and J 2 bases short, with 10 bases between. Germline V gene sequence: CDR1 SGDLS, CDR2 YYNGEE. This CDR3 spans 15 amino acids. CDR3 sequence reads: CASSVLARTYNEQFF. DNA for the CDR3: TGTGCCAGCAGCGTACTAGCGCGGACCTACAATGAGCAGTTCTTC.

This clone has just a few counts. Written as DNA, the CDR3 is TGTGCCAGCAGCCTACAGGCAGGCGGCAATCAGCCCCAGCATTTT. Its protein product is CASSLQAGGNQPQHF. The chain recombines TRBV7-2 with TRBJ1-5, with TRBD1 as a possible D gene (5 bases). Looked up from germline, CDR1 is SGHTA and CDR2 is FQGNSA. The CDR3 is 15 amino acids. V was clipped by 5 bases and J by 2 bases, with 13 bases between them.